This TCR beta chain was found in a study of control samples from healthy donors and cancer patients. Germline V CDR1 and CDR2: SNHLY, FYNNEI. Trimming removed 4 bases at V and 0 bases at J, with 10 bases between. The CDR3 contains 16 residues. Generated by immunoSEQ multiplex PCR, the TCRdb table keeps only in-frame clones and is missing some. The sample consists of roughly 120,000 clones, just under 95% of them appearing once. This receptor was taken from a man under 40 in good health. What was sequenced was blood. The genes are TRBV2 and TRBJ1-6, with D maybe TRBD1 (6 bases). In nucleotides, the CDR3 is TGTGCCAGCAGTGTGGACAGTAGCTCCTATAATTCACCCCTCCACTTT. Its protein product is CASSVDSSSYNSPLHF. The full variable domain, rest sourced from reference TRBV2 and TRBJ1-6, is EPEVTQTPSHQVTQMGQEVILRCVPISNHLYFYWYRQILGQKVEFLVSFYNNEISEKSEIFDDQFSVERPDGSNFTLKIRSTKLEDSAMYFCASSVDSSSYNSPLHFGNGTRLTVT.